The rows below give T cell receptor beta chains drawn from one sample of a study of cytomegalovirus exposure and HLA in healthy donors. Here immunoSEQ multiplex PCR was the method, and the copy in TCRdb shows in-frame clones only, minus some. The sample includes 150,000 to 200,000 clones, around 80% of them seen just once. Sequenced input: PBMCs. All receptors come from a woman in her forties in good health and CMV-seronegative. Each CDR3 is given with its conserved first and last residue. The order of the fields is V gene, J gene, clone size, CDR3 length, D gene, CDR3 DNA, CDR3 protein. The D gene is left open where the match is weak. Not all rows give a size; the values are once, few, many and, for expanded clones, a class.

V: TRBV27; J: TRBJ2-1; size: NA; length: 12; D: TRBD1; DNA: TGTGCCAGCAGTTGGACAGGCTATGAGCAGTTCTTC; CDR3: CASSWTGYEQFF
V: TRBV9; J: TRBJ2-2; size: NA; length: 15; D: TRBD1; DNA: TGTGCCAGCAGCACCCGACAGGGACCCACCGGGGAGCTGTTTTTT; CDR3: CASSTRQGPTGELFF
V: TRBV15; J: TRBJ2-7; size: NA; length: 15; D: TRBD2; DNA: TGTGCCACCAGCGGGGGGGGGACTAGCTCCCACGAGCAGTACTTC; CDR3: CATSGGGTSSHEQYF
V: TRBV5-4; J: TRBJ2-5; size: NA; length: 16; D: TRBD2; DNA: TGTGCCAGCAGCCAAACCGGGAGGGCCGGGGTGGAGACCCAGTACTTC; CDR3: CASSQTGRAGVETQYF
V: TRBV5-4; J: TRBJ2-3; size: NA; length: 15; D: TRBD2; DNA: TGTGCCAGCAGGAACCAGCGGGGGAGCACAGATACGCAGTATTTT; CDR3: CASRNQRGSTDTQYF
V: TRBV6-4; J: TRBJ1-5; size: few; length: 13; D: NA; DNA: TGTGCCAGCAGTCTAAATAGCAATCAGCCCCAGCATTTT; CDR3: CASSLNSNQPQHF
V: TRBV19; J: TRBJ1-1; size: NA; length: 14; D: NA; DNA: TGTGCCAGTAGTATGCGAGGGTATGGGACTGAAGCTTTCTTT; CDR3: CASSMRGYGTEAFF
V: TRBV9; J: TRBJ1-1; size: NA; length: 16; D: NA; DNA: TGTGCCAGCAGCGTAGGTGGGTACGGGACATCCACTGAAGCTTTCTTT; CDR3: CASSVGGYGTSTEAFF
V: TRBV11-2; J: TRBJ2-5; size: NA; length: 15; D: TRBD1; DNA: TGTGCCAGCAGCTTATATGACAGGGCCCAAGAGACCCAGTACTTC; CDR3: CASSLYDRAQETQYF
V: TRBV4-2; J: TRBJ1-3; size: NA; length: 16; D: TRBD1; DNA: TGTGCCAGCAGCCACCCAGGGGGGTCATCGGGAAACACCATATATTTT; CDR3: CASSHPGGSSGNTIYF
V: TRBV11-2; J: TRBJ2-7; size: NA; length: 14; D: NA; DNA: TGTGCCAGCAGCTTAGATCTAGCGTCCTACGAGCAGTACTTC; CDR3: CASSLDLASYEQYF
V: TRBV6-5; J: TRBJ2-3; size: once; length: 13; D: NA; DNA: TGTGCCAGCAGCGTCCCAGCCGCGGGCACGCAGTATTTT; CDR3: CASSVPAAGTQYF
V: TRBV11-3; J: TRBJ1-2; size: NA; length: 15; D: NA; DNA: TGTGCCAGCAGCTTAGATGGTTTACAGGGTGGCGGCTACACCTTC; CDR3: CASSLDGLQGGGYTF
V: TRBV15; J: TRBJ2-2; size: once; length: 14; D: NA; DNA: TGTGCCACCAGCGAAGGAGGGATCACCGGGGAGCTGTTTTTT; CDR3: CATSEGGITGELFF
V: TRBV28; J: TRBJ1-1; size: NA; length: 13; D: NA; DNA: TGTGCCAGCTCCCCGCGGGGGCCGACTGAAGCTTTCTTT; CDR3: CASSPRGPTEAFF
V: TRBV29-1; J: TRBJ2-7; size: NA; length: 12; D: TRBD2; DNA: TGCAGCGTTAAATTGGGAGGGTACGAGCAGTACTTC; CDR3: CSVKLGGYEQYF
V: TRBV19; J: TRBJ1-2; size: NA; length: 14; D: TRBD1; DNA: TGTGCCAGTAAAGGAGGGGGCAGTTATTATGGCTACACCTTC; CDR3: CASKGGGSYYGYTF
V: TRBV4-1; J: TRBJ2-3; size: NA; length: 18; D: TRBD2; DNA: TGCGCCAGCAGCCAGCCAGCGGGAGGGTTGTTCGGCACAGATACGCAGTATTTT; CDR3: CASSQPAGGLFGTDTQYF
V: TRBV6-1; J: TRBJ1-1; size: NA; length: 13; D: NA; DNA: TGTGCCAGCAGTGAAAGCGGGGGGACTGAAGCTTTCTTT; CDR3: CASSESGGTEAFF
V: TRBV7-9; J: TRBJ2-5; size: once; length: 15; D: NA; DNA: TGTGCCAGCAGCTTAGAGGGCTCAGGGATGGAGACCCAGTACTTC; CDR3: CASSLEGSGMETQYF
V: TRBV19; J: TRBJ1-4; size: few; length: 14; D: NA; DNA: TGTGCCAGTAGTGCCGACAGGTGGGACGAAAAACTGTTTTTT; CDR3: CASSADRWDEKLFF
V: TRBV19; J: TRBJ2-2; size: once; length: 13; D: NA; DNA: TGTGCCAGTAGTATCATGGCGGTCGGGGAGCTGTTTTTT; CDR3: CASSIMAVGELFF
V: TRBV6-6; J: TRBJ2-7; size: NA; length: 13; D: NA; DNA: TGTGCCAGCAGTTACTCGGCGGAAAACGAGCAGTACTTC; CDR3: CASSYSAENEQYF
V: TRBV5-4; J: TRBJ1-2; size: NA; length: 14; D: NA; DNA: TGTGCCAGCAGCCCTCCGGGGCCGGGGGGTGGCTACACCTTC; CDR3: CASSPPGPGGGYTF
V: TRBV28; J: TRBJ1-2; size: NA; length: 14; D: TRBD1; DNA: TGTGCCAGCAGTGTGACAGGGGGCGCGGCTGGCTACACCTTC; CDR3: CASSVTGGAAGYTF
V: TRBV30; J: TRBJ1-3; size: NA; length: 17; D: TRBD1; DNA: TGTGCCTGGAGTGTAGGGACAGGGTCGAGCTCTGGAAACACCATATATTTT; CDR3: CAWSVGTGSSSGNTIYF
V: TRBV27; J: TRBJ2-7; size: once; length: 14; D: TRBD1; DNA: TGTGCCAGCAGCGTAACGACAGGGTTTAACGAGCAGTACTTC; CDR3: CASSVTTGFNEQYF
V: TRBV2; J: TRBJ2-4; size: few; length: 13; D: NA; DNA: TGTGCCAGCAGTGGCGAGATGTCGAACATTCAGTACTTC; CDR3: CASSGEMSNIQYF
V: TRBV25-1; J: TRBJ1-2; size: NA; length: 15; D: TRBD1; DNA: TGTGCCAGCAGTGAATTTAAACAGGGGGCTTGGGGCTACACCTTC; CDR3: CASSEFKQGAWGYTF
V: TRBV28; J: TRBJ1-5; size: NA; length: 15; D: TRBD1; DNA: TGTGCCAGCAGAGAAGGGACAGGGGGGAATCAGCCCCAGCATTTT; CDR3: CASREGTGGNQPQHF
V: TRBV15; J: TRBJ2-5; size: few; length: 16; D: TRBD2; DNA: TGTGCCACCAGCAGAGGTACTAGCGGGAGTCAAGAGACCCAGTACTTC; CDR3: CATSRGTSGSQETQYF
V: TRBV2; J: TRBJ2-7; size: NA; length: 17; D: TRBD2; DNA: TGTGCCAGCAGTGGCCAAGGACTAGCGGGAGTGTTATACGAGCAGTACTTC; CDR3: CASSGQGLAGVLYEQYF
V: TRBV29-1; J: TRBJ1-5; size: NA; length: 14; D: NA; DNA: TGCAGCGTTGAATTGCAGGGGAGCAATCAGCCCCAGCATTTT; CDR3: CSVELQGSNQPQHF
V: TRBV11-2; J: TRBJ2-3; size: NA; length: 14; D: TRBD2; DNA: TGTGCCAGCAGCTTTTCGGCGGGAGGGGATACGCAGTATTTT; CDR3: CASSFSAGGDTQYF
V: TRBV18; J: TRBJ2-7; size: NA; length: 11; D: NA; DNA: TGTGCCAGCTCGCAGGGCTACGGGCAGTACTTC; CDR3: CASSQGYGQYF
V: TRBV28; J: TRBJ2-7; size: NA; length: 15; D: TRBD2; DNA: TGTGCCAGCGGGACTAGCGGGAGGGCCTCCTACGAGCAGTACTTC; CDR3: CASGTSGRASYEQYF
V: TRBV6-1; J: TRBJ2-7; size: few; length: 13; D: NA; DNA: TGTGCCAGCAGTGAAATATCAGGTTACGAGCAGTACTTC; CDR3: CASSEISGYEQYF
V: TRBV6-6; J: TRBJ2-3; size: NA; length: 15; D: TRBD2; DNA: TGTGCCAGCAGTCCACTAGCGAGCAGCACAGATACGCAGTATTTT; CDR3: CASSPLASSTDTQYF
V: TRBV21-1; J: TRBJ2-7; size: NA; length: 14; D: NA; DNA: TGTGCCAGCAGCAAAGCCAGGGGCCGGGGAGAGCAGTACTTC; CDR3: CASSKARGRGEQYF
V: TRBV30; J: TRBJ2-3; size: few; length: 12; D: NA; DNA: TGTGCCTGGGATACAGTCACAGATACGCAGTATTTT; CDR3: CAWDTVTDTQYF
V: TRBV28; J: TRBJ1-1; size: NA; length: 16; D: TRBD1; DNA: TGTGCCAGCAGTTCAGGGACCGGGACAGGAATTCCGAGGGCTTTCTTT; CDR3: CASSSGTGTGIPRAFF
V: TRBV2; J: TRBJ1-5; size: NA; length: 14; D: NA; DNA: TGTGCCAGCAGTGGAGGGAGACCAAGTCAGCCCCAGCATTTT; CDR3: CASSGGRPSQPQHF
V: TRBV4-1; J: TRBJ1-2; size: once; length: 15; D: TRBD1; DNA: TGCGCCAGCAGCCAACGGGACAGGGGGTTGTATGGCTACACCTTC; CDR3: CASSQRDRGLYGYTF
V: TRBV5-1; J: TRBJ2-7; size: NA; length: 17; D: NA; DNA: TGCGCCAGCAGCTGGGATCCTATAGCGGCCCATACCTACGAGCAGTACTTC; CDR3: CASSWDPIAAHTYEQYF
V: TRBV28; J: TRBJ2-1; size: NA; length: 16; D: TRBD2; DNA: TGTGCCAGCAGCCTACCCGGACTAGCGGGAAACGATGAGCAGTTCTTC; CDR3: CASSLPGLAGNDEQFF
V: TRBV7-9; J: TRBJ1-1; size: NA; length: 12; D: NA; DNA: TGTTCCAGCAGCTCCAGGGGCGCGGAAGCTTTCTTT; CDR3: CSSSSRGAEAFF
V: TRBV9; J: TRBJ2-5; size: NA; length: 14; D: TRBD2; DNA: TGTGCCAGCAGCGTAGTAGCGGGAGGGGAGACCCAGTACTTC; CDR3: CASSVVAGGETQYF
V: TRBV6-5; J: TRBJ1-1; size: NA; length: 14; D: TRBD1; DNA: TGTGCCAGCGGAACCGGGACAGATAACACTGAAGCTTTCTTT; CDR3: CASGTGTDNTEAFF
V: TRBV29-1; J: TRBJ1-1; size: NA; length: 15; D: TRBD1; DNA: TGCAGCGTTTTCCCCGACAGGGGGCTGAACACTGAAGCTTTCTTT; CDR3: CSVFPDRGLNTEAFF
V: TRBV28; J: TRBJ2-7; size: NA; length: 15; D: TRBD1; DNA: TGTGCCAGCAGTCTTTCTGGGACAGGGCCCTACGAGCAGTACTTC; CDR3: CASSLSGTGPYEQYF
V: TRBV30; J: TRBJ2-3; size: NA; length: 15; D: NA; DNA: TGTGCCTGGAGTGTATGGGGGGGGGCGACAGATACGCAGTATTTT; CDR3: CAWSVWGGATDTQYF
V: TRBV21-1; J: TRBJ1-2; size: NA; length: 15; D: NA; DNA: TGTGCCAGCAGCAGGACAGGGAATACTAACTATGGCTACACCTTC; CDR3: CASSRTGNTNYGYTF